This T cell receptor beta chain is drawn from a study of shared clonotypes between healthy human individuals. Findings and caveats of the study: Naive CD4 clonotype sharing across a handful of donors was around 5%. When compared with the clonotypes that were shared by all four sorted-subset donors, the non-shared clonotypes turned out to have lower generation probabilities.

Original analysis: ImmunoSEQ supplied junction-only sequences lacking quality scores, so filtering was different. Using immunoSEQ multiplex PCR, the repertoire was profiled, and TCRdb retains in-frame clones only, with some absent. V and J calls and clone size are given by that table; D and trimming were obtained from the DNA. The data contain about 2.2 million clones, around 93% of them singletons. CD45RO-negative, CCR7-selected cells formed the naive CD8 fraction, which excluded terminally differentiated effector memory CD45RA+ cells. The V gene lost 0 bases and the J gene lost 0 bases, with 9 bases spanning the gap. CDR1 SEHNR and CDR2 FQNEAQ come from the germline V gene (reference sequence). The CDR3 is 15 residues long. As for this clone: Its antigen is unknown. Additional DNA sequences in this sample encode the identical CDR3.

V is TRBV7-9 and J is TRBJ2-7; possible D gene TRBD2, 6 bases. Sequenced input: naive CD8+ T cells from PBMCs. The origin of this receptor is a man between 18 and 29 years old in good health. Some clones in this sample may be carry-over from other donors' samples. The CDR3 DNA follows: TGTGCCAGCAGCTTAGCGGGAGGACCCTCCTACGAGCAGTACTTC. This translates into CASSLAGGPSYEQYF.